The rows below give T cell receptor beta chains drawn from one sample of a study of patients and donors after allogeneic stem cell transplantation. TCRdb analysed the RT-PCR reads with MiXCR anew, one entry per CDR3 protein. Of fewer than 30,000 distinct CDR3 sequences in the sample, about 45% were seen once. The source material was blood, either unsorted or a sorted T cell fraction (not recorded which). Receptors originate from a human donor who was either an allogeneic HSCT recipient or a stem cell or donor lymphocyte infusion donor (not recorded which). It is not recorded whose cells these are; they may come from a transplant donor. CDR3s include the opening cysteine and the closing phenylalanine or tryptophan.

j_gene	v_gene	CDR3aa
TRBJ2-7	TRBV6-5	CASSYGQGFYEQYF
TRBJ1-2	TRBV4-1	CASSPPPGTGGGYTF
TRBJ2-7	TRBV3-1	CASSQDLLGSEQYF
TRBJ2-1	TRBV5-6	CASSRRSGRSSYNEQFF
TRBJ2-5	TRBV5-1	CASSLDPGLGTQYF
TRBJ2-1	TRBV18	CASSPERHNEQFF
TRBJ1-4	TRBV7-6	CASSLVGGANEKLFF
TRBJ1-1	TRBV20-1	CSARATEWRTEAFF
TRBJ1-5	TRBV2	CASSGTGYNQPQHF
TRBJ1-1	TRBV20-1	CSARGASNTEAFF